One and the same sample provided the 10 T cell receptor beta chains below, sequenced in a study of blood T cell repertoires in COVID-19 (TCRdb year 2020). Library prep was done by the immunoSEQ multiplex PCR assay. TCRdb's version of the immuneACCESS table is confined to in-frame rearrangements and falls short of the full clone set. An unresolved V gene accounts for under half of the shortfall where checked; the remainder is of unknown origin. The sample has 250,000 to 300,000 clones on record, 85% to 90% of them singletons. The ten most abundant clones make up 12% of the sample. Sample: peripheral blood. These receptors came from a woman in her twenties or thirties with COVID-19, enrolled during active disease.

CDR3 sequence (DNA): TGTGCCAGCAGCGACAGGGGCATCTATGAGCAGTTCTTC. As protein: CASSDRGIYEQFF. V is TRBV6-5 and J is TRBJ2-1, with 8 nucleotides matching TRBD1. Germline V gene lookup returns CDR1 MNHEY and CDR2 SVGAGI. After removal of 6 bases from V and 8 bases from J, the junction contained 6 bases not matched to a gene. The CDR3 is 13 amino acids.

This chain links TRBV2 with TRBJ1-2, with a weak D call TRBD1 (5 bases). CDR1 SNHLY and CDR2 FYNNEI come from the germline V gene. The CDR3 extends over 19 amino acids. V was trimmed by 8 bases and J by 4 bases, leaving 32 bases between them. DNA of the CDR3: TGTGCCAGCTGCACCCCGGGCAGGGAGGGATTTTTACTCTTCTATGGCTACACCTTC. This codes for CASCTPGREGFLLFYGYTF.

The V gene is TRBV3-1 (or the pseudogene TRBV3-2), the J gene TRBJ1-6, with TRBD1 matching over 7 bases. V lost 3 bases, J lost 0 bases, and 8 bases stayed unmatched. The germline gives CDR1 LGHDT, CDR2 YNNKEL (reference sequence). This CDR3 contains 18 residues. CDR3 protein: CASSQYTGANSYNSPLHF. The CDR3 coding sequence is TGTGCCAGCAGCCAGTATACAGGGGCGAACTCCTATAATTCACCCCTCCACTTT.

This chain uses TRBV5-6 with TRBJ1-3; TRBD1 aligns across 7 bases. The CDR3 covers 15 residues. Per the germline V gene, CDR1 is SGHDT and CDR2 is YYEEEE. V was clipped by 4 bases and J by 0 bases; unmatched bases: 4. CDR3 loop: CASSTGTVSGNTIYF. The CDR3 DNA is TGTGCCAGCAGCACCGGGACAGTCTCTGGAAACACCATATATTTT.

The chain combines TRBV5-1 with TRBJ1-3; 7 nucleotides match TRBD1. Germline assignment: CDR1 SGHRS and CDR2 YFSETQ. V shed 0 bases and J 0 bases; nucleotides not matched to a gene: 3. There are 16 residues in the CDR3. CDR3 residues: CASSLGQGLSGNTIYF. The CDR3 DNA follows: TGCGCCAGCAGCTTGGGACAGGGTCTCTCTGGAAACACCATATATTTT.

The chain couples TRBV6-5 to TRBJ1-2; unclear D gene. Trimming removed 7 bases at V and 6 bases at J, with 12 bases between. The CDR3 extends over 12 amino acids. Germline V gene data show CDR1 as MNHEY and CDR2 as SVGAGI. CDR3 amino acids: CASTLTTHGYTF. The CDR3 DNA follows: TGTGCCAGCACCCTGACAACCCATGGCTACACCTTC.

The chain couples TRBV9 to TRBJ2-2, with 7 bases that match TRBD1. The J segment lost 3 bases and the V segment lost 5 bases, leaving 4 bases of the junction unmatched. The CDR3 sequence is 14 residues long. Germline V lookup: CDR1 SGDLS, CDR2 YYNGEE. The CDR3 protein is CASRWDSDTGELFF. CDR3 sequence (DNA): TGTGCCAGCAGGTGGGACAGCGACACCGGGGAGCTGTTTTTT.

The sample holds one count of this clone. This chain uses TRBV7-6 with TRBJ1-1, with D perhaps matching TRBD1 (5 bases). Germline V gene data show CDR1 as SGHVS and CDR2 as FNYEAQ. Trimming pared 0 bases from V and 0 bases from J, leaving 20 bases between. The CDR3 contains 19 residues. In DNA, the CDR3 is TGTGCCAGCAGCTTAGCGCCAGAGGACATTATTAGCATGAACACTGAAGCTTTCTTT. Its translation: CASSLAPEDIISMNTEAFF.

In this sample, this clone turned up a few times. The J gene is TRBJ2-1, the V gene TRBV29-1; tentative D call: TRBD2 (5 bases). Germline V gene data show CDR1 as SQVTM and CDR2 as ANQGSEA. V was pared by 6 bases and J by 6 bases, with 15 bases between. The CDR3 runs to 13 residues. The CDR3 DNA is TGCAGCGTCCAGCCACCAACTAGCAATGAGCAGTTCTTC. Its protein is CSVQPPTSNEQFF.

This clone appeared a single time. This sequence joins TRBV5-5 and TRBJ1-1; D is unclear. CDR1 and CDR2 (germline): SGHKS, YYEKEE (reference sequence). With 0 bases removed from V and 3 bases from J, the gap between germline ends came to 3 bases. The CDR3 is made up of 12 amino acids. The CDR3 here is CASSLAHTEAFF. CDR3 bases: TGTGCCAGCAGCTTGGCTCACACTGAAGCTTTCTTT.